These 26 T cell receptor beta chains came from one sample sequenced in a study of T cell responses to AZD1222 COVID-19 vaccine. Assay: immunoSEQ multiplex PCR; the TCRdb copy retains only in-frame clones and omits some. The data hold about 140,000 clones, with approximately 89% observed a single time. Sequencing used peripheral blood, obtained on day 0 of AZD1222 vaccination. The receptor source for this set is an adult in good health.

This chain joins TRBV2 and TRBJ2-3; maybe TRBD2 (6 bases). The germline V gene encodes CDR1 SNHLY and CDR2 FYNNEI. This CDR3 comprises 14 residues. V was shortened by 7 bases and J by 0 bases, with 11 bases between the two germline ends. CDR3 bases: TGTGCCAGCACAGTTGGGGGGAGCACAGATACGCAGTATTTT. It specifies CASTVGGSTDTQYF. Using reference TRBV2 and TRBJ2-3 for the parts outside the CDR3, the full variable domain is EPEVTQTPSHQVTQMGQEVILRCVPISNHLYFYWYRQILGQKVEFLVSFYNNEISEKSEIFDDQFSVERPDGSNFTLKIRSTKLEDSAMYFCASTVGGSTDTQYFGPGTRLTVL.

The chain has TRBV10-2 and TRBJ2-2, with TRBD2 identical over 8 bases. CDR1 is WSHSY and CDR2 is SAAADI in the germline V gene. V lost 8 bases, J lost 2 bases, and 7 bases stayed unmatched. This CDR3 has 15 amino acids. The CDR3 spells CASGAGGPNTGELFF. DNA for the CDR3: TGCGCCAGCGGCGCGGGGGGCCCAAACACCGGGGAGCTGTTTTTT.

The chain recombines TRBV5-6 with TRBJ2-1; 12 positions match TRBD1. Germline V gene lookup returns CDR1 SGHDT and CDR2 YYEEEE. V lost 0 bases and J lost 8; bases outside the gene matches: 6. This CDR3 has 16 amino acids. The CDR3 region has the DNA TGTGCCAGCAGCTTGGAATTGGGACAGGGGGCTGATGAGCAGTTCTTC. This codes for CASSLELGQGADEQFF.

This sequence joins TRBV5-1 and TRBJ2-7; D might be TRBD1 (6 bases). CDR3 size: 15 residues. Trimming removed 5 bases from V and 2 bases from J, with 17 bases in between. Germline V gene sequence: CDR1 SGHRS, CDR2 YFSETQ. The CDR3 DNA is TGCGCCAGCAGATGGGGGCCGACAGCTACCTACGAGCAGTACTTC. It encodes CASRWGPTATYEQYF.

The genes are TRBV18 and TRBJ2-5; D not certain. The CDR3 loop spans 13 amino acids. Between the trimmed V and J ends, which lost 5 bases and 5 bases, there was a span of 12 bases. The germline V gene encodes CDR1 KGHSH and CDR2 LQKENI. This chain's CDR3 is CASSTSRAETQYF. CDR3 nucleotide sequence: TGTGCCAGCTCAACGAGCCGCGCGGAGACCCAGTACTTC. The variable domain in full, completed from reference TRBV18 and TRBJ2-5, reads NAGVMQNPRHLVRRRGQEARLRCSPMKGHSHVYWYRQLPEEGLKFMVYLQKENIIDESGMPKERFSAEFPKEGPSILRIQQVVRGDSAAYFCASSTSRAETQYFGPGTRLLVL.

V usage is TRBV24-1 and J usage is TRBJ2-3; D possibly corresponds to TRBD2 (6 bases). The ends were cut back, 5 bases at V and 0 bases at J, with 11 bases in the middle. Germline assignment: CDR1 KGHDR and CDR2 SFDVKD. The length of the CDR3 is 15 residues. Here the CDR3 DNA reads TGTGCCACCAGTGCGGGACTCGGCAGCACAGATACGCAGTATTTT. It specifies CATSAGLGSTDTQYF.

This chain uses TRBV9 with TRBJ2-3, with TRBD2 matching over 14 bases. J was trimmed by 0 bases and V by 4 bases; bases with no gene match: 4. Germline CDR1 and CDR2: SGDLS and YYNGEE. The CDR3 is 17 amino acids. The CDR3 DNA reads TGTGCCAGCAGCACGGGACTAGCGGGAGTGAGCACAGATACGCAGTATTTT. Translation: CASSTGLAGVSTDTQYF.

This chain joins TRBV9 and TRBJ2-1; 8 bases line up with TRBD1. This CDR3 has 15 residues. In germline, CDR1 is SGDLS, CDR2 YYNGEE. V dropped 4 bases and J dropped 4; count of bases not matched to a gene: 7. The CDR3 DNA reads as TGTGCCAGCAGCCTTCGGGACAGGCCTTACAATGAGCAGTTCTTC. Its protein product is CASSLRDRPYNEQFF.

The chain combines TRBV6-5 with TRBJ2-3; D not resolved. CDR3 length: 15 residues. V lost 8 bases and J 0 bases, leaving 15 bases between the germline ends. The germline V gene has CDR1 MNHEY and CDR2 SVGAGI. The CDR3 bases are TGTGCCAGCTCGCTTAACAGCTTTAGCACAGATACGCAGTATTTT. This translates into CASSLNSFSTDTQYF.

The V and J genes are TRBV25-1 and TRBJ1-6; D unclear. CDR1 is MGHDK, CDR2 SYGVNS, per germline. Deletions cut 6 bases from V and 7 bases from J, with 19 bases between. The CDR3 runs to 16 residues. CDR3 DNA sequence: TGTGCCAGCAGCCCCCGGGAGGGTTTTACAAATTCACCCCTCCACTTT. Protein: CASSPREGFTNSPLHF.

This clone was counted once. The chain recombines TRBV2 with TRBJ2-5; D is perhaps TRBD1 (5 bases). This CDR3 region has 14 residues. Germline V CDR1 and CDR2: SNHLY, FYNNEI. V lost 9 bases and J 1 base, leaving 15 bases between the germline ends. The CDR3 here is CASRRRQSQETQYF. The CDR3 DNA sequence: TGTGCCAGTAGGCGGAGACAGAGCCAAGAGACCCAGTACTTC.

The chain uses TRBV5-4 and TRBJ2-2; TRBD1 aligns across 9 bases. Per germline, CDR1 SGHNT and CDR2 YYREEE (reference sequence). The length of the CDR3 is 17 residues. V dropped 5 bases and J dropped 7; count of bases not matched to a gene: 15. As DNA, the CDR3 is TGTGCCAGCAGGCTTAACAGGGGGCTCGGGCAAGGCGGGGAGCTGTTTTTT. As protein: CASRLNRGLGQGGELFF.

Notes on this clone: In the same sample, other DNA sequences code for this CDR3. The chain joins TRBV27 to TRBJ1-2, with a possible D match to TRBD1 (6 bases). CDR1 is MNHEY and CDR2 is SMNVEV in the germline V gene (reference sequence). V lost 3 bases to trimming and J lost 3 bases, with 8 bases between them. The CDR3 is 13 residues long. The CDR3 region is CASSFQGYYGYTF. DNA of the CDR3: TGTGCCAGCAGTTTCCAGGGGTACTATGGCTACACCTTC.

The V gene is TRBV7-9, the J gene TRBJ2-7; 9 nucleotides match TRBD1. CDR1 and CDR2 from the germline V gene are SEHNR and FQNEAQ (reference sequence). Germline trimming cut 5 bases from V and 0 bases from J; bases unmatched to any gene: 5. The CDR3 loop spans 15 amino acids. CDR3 protein: CASSHWDRASYEQYF. CDR3 nucleotide sequence: TGTGCCAGCAGCCACTGGGACAGGGCCTCCTACGAGCAGTACTTC.

This rearrangement joins TRBV4-1 to TRBJ1-5; perhaps TRBD1 as D (5 bases). The CDR3 contains 14 residues. Trimming stripped 1 base from V and 7 bases from J, with 11 bases between. In germline, CDR1 is MGHRA, CDR2 YSYEKL. The CDR3 here is CASSQGPGWQPQHF. As DNA, the CDR3 is TGCGCCAGCAGCCAAGGACCAGGGTGGCAGCCCCAGCATTTT.

This sequence joins TRBV7-9 and TRBJ2-2, with 7 bases matching TRBD2. The CDR3 is 16 residues long. Germline CDR1 and CDR2: SEHNR and FQNEAQ (reference sequence). Unmatched junction bases numbered 13, after V lost 5 bases and J lost 7 bases. CDR3 in DNA: TGTGCCAGCAGCCACCGGACTAGTCAGTACGGCGGGGAGCTGTTTTTT. It codes for CASSHRTSQYGGELFF.

This chain links TRBV6-5 with TRBJ2-7, with 11 bases matching TRBD2. This CDR3 is built from 15 residues. Germline values: CDR1 MNHEY, CDR2 SVGAGI. J gave up 4 bases and V 6 bases, and 8 bases lay outside the gene matches. For the CDR3, the DNA is TGTGCCAGCAGCCCAACTAGCGGGAGCTTTTACGAGCAGTACTTC. Translating it yields CASSPTSGSFYEQYF.

This sequence joins TRBV5-6 and TRBJ1-2; the match to TRBD1 covers 9 bases. CDR3 size: 14 residues. From germline, CDR1 is SGHDT and CDR2 YYEEEE. Trimming at V came to 3 bases and at J to 2 bases, leaving 2 bases not matched to a gene. The CDR3 loop reads CASSSDRGNYGYTF. The CDR3 nucleotides read TGTGCCAGCAGCTCCGACAGGGGGAACTATGGCTACACCTTC.

This chain uses TRBV4-1 with TRBJ1-5; possible D gene TRBD1, 5 bases. This CDR3 comprises 14 residues. In germline, CDR1 is MGHRA, CDR2 YSYEKL. Trimming took off 3 bases at V and 6 bases at J, with 12 bases between the two ends. The CDR3 region has the DNA TGCGCCAGCAGCCAGGGGGGAAGGGGTCAGCCCCAGCATTTT. The encoded protein is CASSQGGRGQPQHF.

The chain uses TRBV9 and TRBJ2-6; 12 bases fit TRBD1. Germline assignment: CDR1 SGDLS and CDR2 YYNGEE. With 4 bases clipped from V and 0 bases from J, the junction kept 11 bases outside the gene matches. The CDR3 covers 20 residues. DNA for the CDR3: TGTGCCAGCAGCCCTCATCCACCGGGACAGGGGGCCTCTGGGGCCAACGTCCTGACTTTC. Encoded protein: CASSPHPPGQGASGANVLTF.

This sequence joins TRBV15 and TRBJ2-5; 7 bases match TRBD2. The length of the CDR3 is 14 residues. Trimming cost V 4 bases and J 5 bases; bases outside gene matches: 7. Germline V gene sequence: CDR1 LNHNV, CDR2 YYDKDF (reference sequence). As DNA, the CDR3 is TGTGCCACCAGCATACTAGCGAGCAGTGAGACCCAGTACTTC. Protein: CATSILASSETQYF. The full variable domain, in which reference TRBV15 and TRBJ2-5 provide the parts outside the CDR3, is DAMVIQNPRYQVTQFGKPVTLSCSQTLNHNVMYWYQQKSSQAPKLLFHYYDKDFNNEADTPDNFQSRRPNTSFCFLDIRSPGLGDTAMYLCATSILASSETQYFGPGTRLLVL.

V gene TRBV27 combines with J gene TRBJ1-4; TRBD1 might be the D (5 bases). Looked up from germline, CDR1 is MNHEY and CDR2 is SMNVEV (reference sequence). The V gene lost 7 bases and the J gene lost 6 bases, with 12 bases spanning the gap. This CDR3 contains 13 residues. CDR3: CASKAGVDEKLFF. The CDR3 DNA reads TGTGCCAGCAAGGCGGGGGTCGATGAAAAACTGTTTTTT.

The chain joins TRBV19 to TRBJ1-2; D unclear. V was cut by 2 bases and J by 5 bases, with 9 bases left in between. Germline V gene lookup returns CDR1 LNHDA and CDR2 SQIVND (reference sequence). The CDR3 totals 13 residues. CDR3: CASSISLSYGYTF. The CDR3 DNA reads as TGTGCCAGTAGTATATCTCTCTCTTATGGCTACACCTTC.

V usage is TRBV10-1 and J usage is TRBJ2-7; D is unclear. The CDR3 is 14 amino acids. The V and J ends lost 0 bases and 4 bases respectively, with 10 bases between them. Looked up from germline, CDR1 is WNHNN and CDR2 is SYGVQD (reference sequence). This CDR3 is CASSESVGSYEQYF. The CDR3 region has the DNA TGCGCCAGCAGTGAGTCCGTGGGGTCGTACGAGCAGTACTTC.

This rearrangement joins TRBV29-1 to TRBJ1-1; the D gene is possibly TRBD1 (5 bases). V lost 7 bases and J 0 bases, leaving 12 bases between the germline ends. Germline V gene data show CDR1 as SQVTM and CDR2 as ANQGSEA. CDR3 length: 13 amino acids. The CDR3 DNA sequence: TGCAGCGCCGCGTGGGGGTTGAACACTGAAGCTTTCTTT. Translation: CSAAWGLNTEAFF.

This clone was detected once. The CDR3 coding sequence is TGTGCCAGCAGACAGGGGGCCCGTGGCAATCAGCCCCAGCATTTT. The encoded protein is CASRQGARGNQPQHF. The chain links TRBV27 to TRBJ1-5, with 9 bases fitting TRBD1. Germline V gene lookup returns CDR1 MNHEY and CDR2 SMNVEV (reference sequence). The V gene end was trimmed by 6 bases and the J gene end by 2 bases; junction bases not matched to a gene: 5. The CDR3 is 15 amino acids.